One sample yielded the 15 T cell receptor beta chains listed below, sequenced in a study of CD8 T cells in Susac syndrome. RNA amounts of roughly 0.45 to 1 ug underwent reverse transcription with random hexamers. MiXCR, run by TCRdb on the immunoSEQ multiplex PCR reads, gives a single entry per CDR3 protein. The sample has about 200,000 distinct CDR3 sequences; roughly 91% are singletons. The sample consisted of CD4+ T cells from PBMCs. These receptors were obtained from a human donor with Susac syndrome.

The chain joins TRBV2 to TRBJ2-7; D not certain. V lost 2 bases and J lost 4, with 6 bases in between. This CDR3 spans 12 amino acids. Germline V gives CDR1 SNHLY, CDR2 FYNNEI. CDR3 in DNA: TGTGCCAGCAGTGAACTGGGGTACGAGCAGTACTTC. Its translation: CASSELGYEQYF.

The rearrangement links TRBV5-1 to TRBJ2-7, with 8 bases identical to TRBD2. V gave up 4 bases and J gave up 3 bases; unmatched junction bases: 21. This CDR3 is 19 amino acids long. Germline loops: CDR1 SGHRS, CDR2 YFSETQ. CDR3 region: CASSPLFSSGRNEYYEQYF. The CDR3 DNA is TGCGCCAGCAGCCCCCTGTTCTCTAGCGGGCGGAATGAGTACTACGAGCAGTACTTC. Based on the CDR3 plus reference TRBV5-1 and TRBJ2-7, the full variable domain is KAGVTQTPRYLIKTRGQQVTLSCSPISGHRSVSWYQQTPGQGLQFLFEYFSETQRNKGNFPGRFSGRQFSNSRSEMNVSTLELGDSALYLCASSPLFSSGRNEYYEQYFGPGTRLTVT.

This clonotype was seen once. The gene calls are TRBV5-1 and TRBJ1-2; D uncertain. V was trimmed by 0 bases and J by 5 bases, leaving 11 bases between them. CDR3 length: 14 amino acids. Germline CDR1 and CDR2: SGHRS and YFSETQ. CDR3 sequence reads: CASSLDLLGYGYTF. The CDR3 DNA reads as TGCGCCAGCAGCTTGGATTTGTTAGGGTATGGCTACACCTTC.

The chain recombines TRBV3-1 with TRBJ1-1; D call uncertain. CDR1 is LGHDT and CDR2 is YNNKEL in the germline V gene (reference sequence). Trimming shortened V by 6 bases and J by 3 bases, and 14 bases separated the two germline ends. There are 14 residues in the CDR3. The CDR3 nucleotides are TGTGCCAGCAGTATAGACGGGAGGGACACTGAAGCTTTCTTT. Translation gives CASSIDGRDTEAFF.

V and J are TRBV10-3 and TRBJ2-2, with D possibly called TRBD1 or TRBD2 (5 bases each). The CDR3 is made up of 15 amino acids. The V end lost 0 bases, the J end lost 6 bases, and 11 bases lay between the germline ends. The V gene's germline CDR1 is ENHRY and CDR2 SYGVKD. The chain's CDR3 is CAISESSLGAGELFF. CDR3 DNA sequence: TGTGCCATCAGTGAGTCTTCGTTGGGGGCCGGGGAGCTGTTTTTT.

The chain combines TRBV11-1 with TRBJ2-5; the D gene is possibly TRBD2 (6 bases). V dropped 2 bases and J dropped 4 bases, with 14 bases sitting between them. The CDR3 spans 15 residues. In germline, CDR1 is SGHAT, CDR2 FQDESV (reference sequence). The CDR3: CASSLLEGGGETQYF. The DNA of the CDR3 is TGTGCCAGCAGCTTATTGGAGGGCGGAGGAGAGACCCAGTACTTC.

CDR3 DNA sequence: TGTGCCAGCAGCTCCGGATTTAGCACAGATACGCAGTATTTT. Its translation: CASSSGFSTDTQYF. The chain uses TRBV7-9 and TRBJ2-3; D call uncertain. The CDR3 has 14 residues. CDR1 is SEHNR, CDR2 FQNEAQ, per germline (reference sequence). Trimming left V 4 bases short and J 0 bases short, with 8 bases between.

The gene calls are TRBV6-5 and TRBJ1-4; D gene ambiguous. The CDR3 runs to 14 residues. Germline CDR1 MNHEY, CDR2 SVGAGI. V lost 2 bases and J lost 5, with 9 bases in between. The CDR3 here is CASSYSQVNEKLFF. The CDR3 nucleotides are TGTGCCAGCAGTTACAGCCAGGTGAATGAAAAACTGTTTTTT.

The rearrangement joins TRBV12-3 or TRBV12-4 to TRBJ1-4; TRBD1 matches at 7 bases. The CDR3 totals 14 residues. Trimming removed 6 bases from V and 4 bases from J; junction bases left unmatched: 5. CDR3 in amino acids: CASRLTGVNEKLFF. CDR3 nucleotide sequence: TGTGCCAGCAGATTAACAGGGGTTAATGAAAAACTGTTTTTT.

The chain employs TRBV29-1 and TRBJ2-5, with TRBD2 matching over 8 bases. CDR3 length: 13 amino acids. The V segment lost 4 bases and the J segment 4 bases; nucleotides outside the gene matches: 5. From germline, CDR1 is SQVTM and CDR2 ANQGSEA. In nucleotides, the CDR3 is TGCAGCGTTGTTAAAGCGGGGGTAGAGACCCAGTACTTC. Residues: CSVVKAGVETQYF.

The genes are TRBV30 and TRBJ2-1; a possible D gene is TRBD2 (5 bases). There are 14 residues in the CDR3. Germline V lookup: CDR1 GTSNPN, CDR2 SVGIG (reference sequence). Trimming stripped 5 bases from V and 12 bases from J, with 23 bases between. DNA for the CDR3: TGTGCCTGGGACCGTTCGACTAACACAATGAGGCAGTTCTTC. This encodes CAWDRSTNTMRQFF.

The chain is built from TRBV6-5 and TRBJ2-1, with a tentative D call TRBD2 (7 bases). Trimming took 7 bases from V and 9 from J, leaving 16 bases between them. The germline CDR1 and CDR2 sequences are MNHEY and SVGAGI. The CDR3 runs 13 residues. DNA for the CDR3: TGTGCCAGCACTATAGATGCGGGGGCTGAGCAGTTCTTC. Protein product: CASTIDAGAEQFF.

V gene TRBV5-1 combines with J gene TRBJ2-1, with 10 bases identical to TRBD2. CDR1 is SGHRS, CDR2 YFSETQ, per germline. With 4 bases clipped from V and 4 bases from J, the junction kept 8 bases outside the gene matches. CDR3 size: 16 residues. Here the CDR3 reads CASSPGMTSGYNEQFF. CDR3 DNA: TGCGCCAGCAGCCCTGGTATGACTAGCGGGTACAATGAGCAGTTCTTC.

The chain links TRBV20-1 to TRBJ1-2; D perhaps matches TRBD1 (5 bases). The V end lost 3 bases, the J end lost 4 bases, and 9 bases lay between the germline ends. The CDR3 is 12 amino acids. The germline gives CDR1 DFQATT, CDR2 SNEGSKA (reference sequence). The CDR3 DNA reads TGCAGTGCTAGTGCAGGGACCTATGGCTACACCTTC. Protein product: CSASAGTYGYTF.

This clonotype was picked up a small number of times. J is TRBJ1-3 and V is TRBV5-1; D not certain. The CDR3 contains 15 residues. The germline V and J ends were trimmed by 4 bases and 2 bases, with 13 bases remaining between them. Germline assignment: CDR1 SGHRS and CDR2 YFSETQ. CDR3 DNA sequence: TGCGCCAGCAGCCCGGCACCGGGCACTGGAAACACCATATATTTT. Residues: CASSPAPGTGNTIYF.